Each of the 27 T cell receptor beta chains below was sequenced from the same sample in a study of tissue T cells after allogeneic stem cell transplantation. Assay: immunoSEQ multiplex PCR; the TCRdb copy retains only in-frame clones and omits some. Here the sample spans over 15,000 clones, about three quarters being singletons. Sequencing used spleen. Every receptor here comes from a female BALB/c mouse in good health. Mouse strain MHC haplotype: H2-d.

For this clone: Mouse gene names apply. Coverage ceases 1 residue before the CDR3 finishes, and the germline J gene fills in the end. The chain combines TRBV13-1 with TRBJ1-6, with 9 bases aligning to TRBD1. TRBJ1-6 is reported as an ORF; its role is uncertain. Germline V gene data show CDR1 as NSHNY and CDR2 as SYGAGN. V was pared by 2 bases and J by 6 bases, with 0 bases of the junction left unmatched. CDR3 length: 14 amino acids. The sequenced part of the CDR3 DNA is TGTGCCAGCAGTGAACAGGGGGCTAATTCGCCCCTCTAC. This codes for CASSEQGANSPLY. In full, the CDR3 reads CASSEQGANSPLYF.

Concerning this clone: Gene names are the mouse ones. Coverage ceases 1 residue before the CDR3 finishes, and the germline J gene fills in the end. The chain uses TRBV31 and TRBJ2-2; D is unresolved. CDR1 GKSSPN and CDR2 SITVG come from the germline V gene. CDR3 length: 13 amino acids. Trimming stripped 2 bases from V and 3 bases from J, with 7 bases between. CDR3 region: CAWSVRDTGQLYF. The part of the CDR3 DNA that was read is TGTGCCTGGAGTGTACGGGACACCGGGCAGCTCTAC.

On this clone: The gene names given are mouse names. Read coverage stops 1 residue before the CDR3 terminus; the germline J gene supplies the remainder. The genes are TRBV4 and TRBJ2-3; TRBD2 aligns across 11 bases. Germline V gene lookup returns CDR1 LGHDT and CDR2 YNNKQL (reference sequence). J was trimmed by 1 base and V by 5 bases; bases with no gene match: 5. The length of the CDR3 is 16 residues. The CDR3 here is CASSHRDWGRAETLYF. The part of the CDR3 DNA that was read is TGTGCCAGCAGCCACCGGGACTGGGGGCGTGCAGAAACGCTGTAT.

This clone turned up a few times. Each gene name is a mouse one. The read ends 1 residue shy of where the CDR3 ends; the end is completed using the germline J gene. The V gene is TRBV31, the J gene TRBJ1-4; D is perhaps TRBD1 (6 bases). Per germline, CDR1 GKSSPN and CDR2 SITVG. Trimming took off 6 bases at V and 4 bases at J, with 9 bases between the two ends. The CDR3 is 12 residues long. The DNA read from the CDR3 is TGTGCCTGCGGGACAAACAACGAAAGATTATTT. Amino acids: CACGTNNERLF. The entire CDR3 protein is CACGTNNERLFF.

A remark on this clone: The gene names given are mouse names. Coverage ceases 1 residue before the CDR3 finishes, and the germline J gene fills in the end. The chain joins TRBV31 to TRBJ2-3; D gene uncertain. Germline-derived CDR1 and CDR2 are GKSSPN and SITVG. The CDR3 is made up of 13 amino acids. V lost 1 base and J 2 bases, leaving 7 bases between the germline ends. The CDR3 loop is CAWSPGFAETLYF. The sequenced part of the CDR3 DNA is TGTGCCTGGAGTCCGGGGTTTGCAGAAACGCTGTAT.

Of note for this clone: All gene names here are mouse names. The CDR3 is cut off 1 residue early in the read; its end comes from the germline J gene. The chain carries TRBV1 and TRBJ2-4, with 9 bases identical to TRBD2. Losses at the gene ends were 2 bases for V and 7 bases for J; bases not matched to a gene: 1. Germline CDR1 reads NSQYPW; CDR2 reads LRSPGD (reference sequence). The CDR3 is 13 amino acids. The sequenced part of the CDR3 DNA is TGCACCTGCAGTGCATGGGGGGGCGACACCTTGTAC. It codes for CTCSAWGGDTLY. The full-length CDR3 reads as CTCSAWGGDTLYF.

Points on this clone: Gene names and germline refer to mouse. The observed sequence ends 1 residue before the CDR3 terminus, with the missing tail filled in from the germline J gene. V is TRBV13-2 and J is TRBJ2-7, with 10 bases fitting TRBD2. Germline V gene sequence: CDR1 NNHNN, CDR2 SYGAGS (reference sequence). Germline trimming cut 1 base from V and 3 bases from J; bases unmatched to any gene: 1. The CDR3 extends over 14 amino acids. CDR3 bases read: TGTGCCAGCGGTGATAACTGGGGGGGCTATGAACAGTAC. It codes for CASGDNWGGYEQY. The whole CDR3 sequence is CASGDNWGGYEQYF.

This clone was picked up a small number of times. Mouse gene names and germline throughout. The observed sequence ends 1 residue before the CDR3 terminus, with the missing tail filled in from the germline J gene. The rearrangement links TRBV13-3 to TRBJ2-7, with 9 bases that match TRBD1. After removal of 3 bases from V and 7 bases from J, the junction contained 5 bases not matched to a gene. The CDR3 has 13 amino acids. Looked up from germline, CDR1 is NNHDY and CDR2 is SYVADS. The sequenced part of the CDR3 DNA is TGTGCCAGCAGTGGGGGGACAGGGAGGGAACAGTAC. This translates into CASSGGTGREQY. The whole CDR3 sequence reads CASSGGTGREQYF.

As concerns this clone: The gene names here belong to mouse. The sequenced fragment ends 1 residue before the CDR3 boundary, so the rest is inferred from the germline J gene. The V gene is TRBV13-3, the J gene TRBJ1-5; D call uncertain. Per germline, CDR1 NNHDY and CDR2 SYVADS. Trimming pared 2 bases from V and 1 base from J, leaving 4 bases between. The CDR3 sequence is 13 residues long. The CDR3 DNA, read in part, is TGTGCCAGCAGTGAGGGAAACAACCAGGCTCCGCTT. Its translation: CASSEGNNQAPL. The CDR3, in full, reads CASSEGNNQAPLF.

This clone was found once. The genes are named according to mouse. The CDR3 region is CASSRDRGDTGQLYF. The CDR3 DNA, read in part, is TGTGCCAGCAGCCGGGACAGGGGGGACACCGGGCAGCTCTAC. The V call is TRBV5, the J call TRBJ2-2; 11 nucleotides match TRBD1. The CDR3 end falls 1 residue outside the read, so it is completed with the germline J gene. Germline V gene data show CDR1 as LGHNA and CDR2 as YNLKQL (reference sequence). V was pared by 4 bases and J by 3 bases, with 1 base of the junction left unmatched. The length of the CDR3 is 15 residues.

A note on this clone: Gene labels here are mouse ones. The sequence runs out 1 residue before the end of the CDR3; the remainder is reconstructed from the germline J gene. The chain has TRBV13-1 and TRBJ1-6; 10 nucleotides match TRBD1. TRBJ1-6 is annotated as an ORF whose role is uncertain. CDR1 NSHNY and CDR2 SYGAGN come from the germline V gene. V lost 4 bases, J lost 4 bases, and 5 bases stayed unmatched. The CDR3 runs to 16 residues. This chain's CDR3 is CASSLDRGAYNSPLYF. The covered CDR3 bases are TGTGCCAGCAGTCTGGACAGGGGGGCTTATAATTCGCCCCTCTAC.

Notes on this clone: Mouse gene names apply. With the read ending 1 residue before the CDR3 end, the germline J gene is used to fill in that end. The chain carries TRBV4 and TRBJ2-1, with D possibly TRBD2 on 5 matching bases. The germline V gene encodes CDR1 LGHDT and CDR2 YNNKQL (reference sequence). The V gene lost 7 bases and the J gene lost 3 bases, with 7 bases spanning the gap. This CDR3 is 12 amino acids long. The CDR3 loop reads CASTGSYAEQFF. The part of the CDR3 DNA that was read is TGTGCCAGCACTGGGAGCTATGCTGAGCAGTTC.

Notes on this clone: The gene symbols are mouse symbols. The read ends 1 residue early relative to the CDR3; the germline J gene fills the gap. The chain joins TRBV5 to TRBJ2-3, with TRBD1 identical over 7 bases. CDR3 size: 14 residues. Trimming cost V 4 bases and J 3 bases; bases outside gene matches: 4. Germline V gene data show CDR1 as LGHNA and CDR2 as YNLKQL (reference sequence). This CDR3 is CASSLRDRAETLYF. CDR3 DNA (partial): TGTGCCAGCAGCCTCCGGGACAGAGCAGAAACGCTGTAT.

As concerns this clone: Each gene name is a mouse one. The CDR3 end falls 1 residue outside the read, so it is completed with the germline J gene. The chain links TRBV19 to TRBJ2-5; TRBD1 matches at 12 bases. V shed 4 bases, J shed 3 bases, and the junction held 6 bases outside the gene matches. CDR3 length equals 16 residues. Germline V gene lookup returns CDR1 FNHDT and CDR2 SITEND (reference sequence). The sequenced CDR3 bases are TGTGCCAGCAGTCCGGGACAGGGGGCGCCTCAAGACACCCAGTAC. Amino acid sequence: CASSPGQGAPQDTQY. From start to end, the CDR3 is CASSPGQGAPQDTQYF.

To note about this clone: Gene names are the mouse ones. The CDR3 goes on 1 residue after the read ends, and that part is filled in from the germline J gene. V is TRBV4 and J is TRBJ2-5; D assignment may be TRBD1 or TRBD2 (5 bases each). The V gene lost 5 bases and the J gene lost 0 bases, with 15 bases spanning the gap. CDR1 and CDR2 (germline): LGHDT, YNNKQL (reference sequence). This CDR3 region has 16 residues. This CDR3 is CASSTRFGGNQDTQYF. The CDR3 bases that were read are TGTGCCAGCAGCACAAGATTCGGGGGAAACCAAGACACCCAGTAC.

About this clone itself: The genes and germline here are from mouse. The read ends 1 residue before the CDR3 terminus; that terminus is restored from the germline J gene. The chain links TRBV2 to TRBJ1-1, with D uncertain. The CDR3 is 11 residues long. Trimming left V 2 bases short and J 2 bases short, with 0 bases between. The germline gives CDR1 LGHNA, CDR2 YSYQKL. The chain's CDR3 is CASSQNTEVFF. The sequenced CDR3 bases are TGTGCCAGCAGCCAAAACACAGAAGTCTTC.

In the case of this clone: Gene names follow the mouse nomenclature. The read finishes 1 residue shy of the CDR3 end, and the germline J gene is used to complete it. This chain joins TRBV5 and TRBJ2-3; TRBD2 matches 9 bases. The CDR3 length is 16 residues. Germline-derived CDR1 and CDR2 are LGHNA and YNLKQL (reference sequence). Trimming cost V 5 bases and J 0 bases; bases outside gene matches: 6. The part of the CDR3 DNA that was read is TGTGCCAGCAGCTCCGGGACTGGGATTAGTGCAGAAACGCTGTAT. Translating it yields CASSSGTGISAETLY. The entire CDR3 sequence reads CASSSGTGISAETLYF.

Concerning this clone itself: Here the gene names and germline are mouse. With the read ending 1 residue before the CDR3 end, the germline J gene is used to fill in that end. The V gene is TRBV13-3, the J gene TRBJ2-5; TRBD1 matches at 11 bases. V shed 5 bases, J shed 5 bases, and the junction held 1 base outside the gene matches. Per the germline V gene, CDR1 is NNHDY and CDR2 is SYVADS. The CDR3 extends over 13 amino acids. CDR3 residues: CASRGTGGDTQYF. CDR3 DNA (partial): TGTGCCAGCAGGGGGACAGGGGGAGACACCCAGTAC.

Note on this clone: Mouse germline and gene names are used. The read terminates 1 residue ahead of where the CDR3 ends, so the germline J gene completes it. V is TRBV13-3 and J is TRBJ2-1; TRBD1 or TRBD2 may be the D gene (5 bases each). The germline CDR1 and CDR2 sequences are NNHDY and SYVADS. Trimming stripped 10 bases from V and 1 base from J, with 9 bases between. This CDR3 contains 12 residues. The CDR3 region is CAGRDNYAEQFF. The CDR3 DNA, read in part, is TGTGCCGGACGGGACAACTATGCTGAGCAGTTC.

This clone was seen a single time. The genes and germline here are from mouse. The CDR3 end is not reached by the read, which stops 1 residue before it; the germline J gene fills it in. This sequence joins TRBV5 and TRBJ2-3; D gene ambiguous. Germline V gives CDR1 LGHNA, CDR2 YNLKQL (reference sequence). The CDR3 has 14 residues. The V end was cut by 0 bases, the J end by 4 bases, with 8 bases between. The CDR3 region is CASSQEGTTETLYF. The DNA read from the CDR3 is TGTGCCAGCAGCCAAGAAGGAACAACAGAAACGCTGTAT.

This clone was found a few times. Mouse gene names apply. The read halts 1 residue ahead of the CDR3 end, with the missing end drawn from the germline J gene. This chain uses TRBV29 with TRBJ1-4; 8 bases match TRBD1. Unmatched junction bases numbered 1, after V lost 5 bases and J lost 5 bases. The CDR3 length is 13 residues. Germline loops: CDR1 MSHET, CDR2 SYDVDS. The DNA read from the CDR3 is TGTGCTAGCAGTGGGACAGGAAACGAAAGATTATTT. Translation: CASSGTGNERLF. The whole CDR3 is CASSGTGNERLFF.

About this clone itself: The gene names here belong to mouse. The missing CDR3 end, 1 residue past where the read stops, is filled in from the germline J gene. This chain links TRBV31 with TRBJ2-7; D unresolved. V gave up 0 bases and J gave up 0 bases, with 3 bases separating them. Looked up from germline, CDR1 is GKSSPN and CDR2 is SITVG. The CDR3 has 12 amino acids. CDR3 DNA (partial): TGTGCCTGGAGTCTAGTCTCCTATGAACAGTAC. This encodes CAWSLVSYEQY. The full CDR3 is CAWSLVSYEQYF. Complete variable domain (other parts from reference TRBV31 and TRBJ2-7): AQTIHQWPVAEIKAVGSPLSLGCTIKGKSSPNLYWYWQATGGTLQQLFYSITVGQVESVVQLNLSASRPKDDQFILSTEKLLLSHSGFYLCAWSLVSYEQYFGPGTRLTVL.

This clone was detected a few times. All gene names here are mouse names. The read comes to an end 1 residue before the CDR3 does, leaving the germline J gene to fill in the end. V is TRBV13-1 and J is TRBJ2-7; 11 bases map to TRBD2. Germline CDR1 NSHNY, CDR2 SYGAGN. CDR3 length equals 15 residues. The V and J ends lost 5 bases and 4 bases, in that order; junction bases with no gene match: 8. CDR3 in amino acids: CASRLTGTGGYEQYF. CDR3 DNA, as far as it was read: TGTGCCAGCAGACTAACCGGGACTGGGGGTTATGAACAGTAC.

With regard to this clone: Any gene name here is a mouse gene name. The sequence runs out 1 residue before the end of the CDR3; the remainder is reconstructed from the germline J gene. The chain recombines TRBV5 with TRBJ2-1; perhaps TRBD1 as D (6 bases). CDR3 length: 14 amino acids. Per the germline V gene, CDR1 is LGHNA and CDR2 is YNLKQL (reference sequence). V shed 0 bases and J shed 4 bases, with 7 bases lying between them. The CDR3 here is CASSQDQGYAEQFF. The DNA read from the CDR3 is TGTGCCAGCAGCCAAGACCAGGGGTATGCTGAGCAGTTC.

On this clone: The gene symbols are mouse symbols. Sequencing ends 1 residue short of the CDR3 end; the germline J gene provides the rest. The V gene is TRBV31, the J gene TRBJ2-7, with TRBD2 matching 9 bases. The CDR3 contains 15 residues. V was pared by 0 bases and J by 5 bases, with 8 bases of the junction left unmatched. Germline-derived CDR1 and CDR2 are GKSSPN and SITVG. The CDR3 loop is CAWSLVAGGDDEQYF. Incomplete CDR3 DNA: TGTGCCTGGAGTCTAGTCGCTGGGGGGGATGATGAACAGTAC. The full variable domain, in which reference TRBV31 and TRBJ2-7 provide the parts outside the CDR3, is AQTIHQWPVAEIKAVGSPLSLGCTIKGKSSPNLYWYWQATGGTLQQLFYSITVGQVESVVQLNLSASRPKDDQFILSTEKLLLSHSGFYLCAWSLVAGGDDEQYFGPGTRLTVL.

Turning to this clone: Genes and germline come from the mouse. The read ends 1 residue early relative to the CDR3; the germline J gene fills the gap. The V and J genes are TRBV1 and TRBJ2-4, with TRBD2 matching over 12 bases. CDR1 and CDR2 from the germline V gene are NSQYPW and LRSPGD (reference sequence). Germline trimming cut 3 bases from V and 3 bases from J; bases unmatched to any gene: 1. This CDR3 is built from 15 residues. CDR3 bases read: TGCACCTGCAGTGCCGGGACTGGGGGGCAAAACACCTTGTAC. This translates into CTCSAGTGGQNTLY. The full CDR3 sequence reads CTCSAGTGGQNTLYF. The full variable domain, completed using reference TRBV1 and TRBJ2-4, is VTLLEQNPRWRLVPRGQAVNLRCILKNSQYPWMSWYQQDLQKQLQWLFTLRSPGDKEVKSLPGADYLATRVTDTELRLQVANMSQGRTLYCTCSAGTGGQNTLYFGAGTRLSVL.

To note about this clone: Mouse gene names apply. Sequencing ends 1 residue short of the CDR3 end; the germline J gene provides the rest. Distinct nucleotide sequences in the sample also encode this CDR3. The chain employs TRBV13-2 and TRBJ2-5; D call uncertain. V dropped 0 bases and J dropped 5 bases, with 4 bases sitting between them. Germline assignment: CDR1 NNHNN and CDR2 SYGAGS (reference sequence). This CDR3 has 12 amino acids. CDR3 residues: CASGDAGDTQYF. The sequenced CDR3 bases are TGTGCCAGCGGTGATGCCGGAGACACCCAGTAC.